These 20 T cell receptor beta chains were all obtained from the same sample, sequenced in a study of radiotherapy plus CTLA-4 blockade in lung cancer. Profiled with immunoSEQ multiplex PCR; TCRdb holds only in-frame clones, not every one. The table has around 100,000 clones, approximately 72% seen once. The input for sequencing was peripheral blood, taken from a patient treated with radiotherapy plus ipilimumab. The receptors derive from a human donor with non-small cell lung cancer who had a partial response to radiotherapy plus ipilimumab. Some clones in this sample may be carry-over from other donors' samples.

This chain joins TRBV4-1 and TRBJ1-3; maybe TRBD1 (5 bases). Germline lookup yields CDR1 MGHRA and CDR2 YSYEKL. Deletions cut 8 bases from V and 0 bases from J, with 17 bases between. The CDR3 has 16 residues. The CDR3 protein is CASAPTGGGSGNTIYF. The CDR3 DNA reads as TGCGCCAGCGCTCCGACTGGGGGAGGCTCTGGAAACACCATATATTTT.

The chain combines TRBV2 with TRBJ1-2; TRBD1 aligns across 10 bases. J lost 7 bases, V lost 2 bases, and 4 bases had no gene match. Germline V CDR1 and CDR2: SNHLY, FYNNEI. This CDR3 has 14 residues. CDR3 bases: TGTGCCAGCAGTGAACGACAGGGGGCACGTGGCTACACCTTC. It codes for CASSERQGARGYTF.

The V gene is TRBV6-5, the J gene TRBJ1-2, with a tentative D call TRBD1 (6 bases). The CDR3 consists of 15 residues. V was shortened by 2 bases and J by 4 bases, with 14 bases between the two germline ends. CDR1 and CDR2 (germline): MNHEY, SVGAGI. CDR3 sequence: CASSYLAQGSYGYTF. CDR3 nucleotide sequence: TGTGCCAGCAGTTACCTGGCTCAGGGGAGCTATGGCTACACCTTC.

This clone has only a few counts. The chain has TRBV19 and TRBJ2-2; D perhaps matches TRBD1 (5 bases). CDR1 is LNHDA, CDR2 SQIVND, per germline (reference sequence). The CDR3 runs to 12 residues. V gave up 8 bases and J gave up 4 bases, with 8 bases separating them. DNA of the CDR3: TGTGCCAGTCGTCAGGGCACCGGGGAGCTGTTTTTT. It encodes CASRQGTGELFF.

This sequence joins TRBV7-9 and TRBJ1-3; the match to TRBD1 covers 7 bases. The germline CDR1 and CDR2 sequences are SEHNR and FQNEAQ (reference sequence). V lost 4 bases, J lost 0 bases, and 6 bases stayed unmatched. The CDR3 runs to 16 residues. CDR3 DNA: TGTGCCAGCAGCTCCCACAGGGGTTCCTCTGGAAACACCATATATTTT. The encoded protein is CASSSHRGSSGNTIYF. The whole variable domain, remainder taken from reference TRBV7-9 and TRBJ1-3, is DTGVSQNPRHKITKRGQNVTFRCDPISEHNRLYWYRQTLGQGPEFLTYFQNEAQLEKSRLLSDRFSAERPKGSFSTLEIQRTEQGDSAMYLCASSSHRGSSGNTIYFGEGSWLTVV.

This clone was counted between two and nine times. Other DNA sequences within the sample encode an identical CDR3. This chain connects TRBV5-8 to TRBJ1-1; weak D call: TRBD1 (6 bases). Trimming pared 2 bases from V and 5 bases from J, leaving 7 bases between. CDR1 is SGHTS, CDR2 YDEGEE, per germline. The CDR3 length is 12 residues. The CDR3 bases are TGTGCCAGCAGCTTTAGGGGGACTGAAGCTTTCTTT. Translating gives CASSFRGTEAFF.

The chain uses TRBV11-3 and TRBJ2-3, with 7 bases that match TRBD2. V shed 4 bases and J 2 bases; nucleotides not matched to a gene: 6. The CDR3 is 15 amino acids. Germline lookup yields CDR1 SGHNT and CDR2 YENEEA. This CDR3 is CASSSFSGATDTQYF. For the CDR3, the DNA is TGTGCCAGCAGCTCCTTCAGCGGGGCCACAGATACGCAGTATTTT.

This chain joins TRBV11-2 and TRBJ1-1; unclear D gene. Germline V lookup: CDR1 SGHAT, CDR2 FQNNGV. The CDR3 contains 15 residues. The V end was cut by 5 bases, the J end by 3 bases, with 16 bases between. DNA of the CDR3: TGTGCCAGCAGCCGCCGAGGTCGAGGCGACACTGAAGCTTTCTTT. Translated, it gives CASSRRGRGDTEAFF.

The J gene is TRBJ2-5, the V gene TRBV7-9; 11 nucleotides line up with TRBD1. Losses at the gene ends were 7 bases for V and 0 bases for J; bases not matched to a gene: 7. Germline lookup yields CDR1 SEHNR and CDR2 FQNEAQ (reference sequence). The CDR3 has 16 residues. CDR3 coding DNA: TGTGCCAGCACCAAAAGGGACAGGGGGTACCAAGAGACCCAGTACTTC. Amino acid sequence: CASTKRDRGYQETQYF. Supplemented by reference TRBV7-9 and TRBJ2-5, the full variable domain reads DTGVSQNPRHKITKRGQNVTFRCDPISEHNRLYWYRQTLGQGPEFLTYFQNEAQLEKSRLLSDRFSAERPKGSFSTLEIQRTEQGDSAMYLCASTKRDRGYQETQYFGPGTRLLVL.

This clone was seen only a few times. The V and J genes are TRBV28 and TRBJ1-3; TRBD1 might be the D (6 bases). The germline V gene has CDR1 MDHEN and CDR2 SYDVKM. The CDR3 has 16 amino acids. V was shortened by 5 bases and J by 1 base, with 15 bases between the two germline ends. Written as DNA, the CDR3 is TGTGCCAGCAGTACAGGGCAGGGGCTTTCTGGAAACACCATATATTTT. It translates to CASSTGQGLSGNTIYF.

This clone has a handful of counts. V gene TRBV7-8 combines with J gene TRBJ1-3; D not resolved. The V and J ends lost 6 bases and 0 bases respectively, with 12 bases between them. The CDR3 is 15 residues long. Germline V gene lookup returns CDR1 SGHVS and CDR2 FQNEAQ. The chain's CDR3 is CASRRTESSGNTIYF. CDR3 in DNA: TGTGCCAGCAGAAGAACAGAGAGCTCTGGAAACACCATATATTTT.

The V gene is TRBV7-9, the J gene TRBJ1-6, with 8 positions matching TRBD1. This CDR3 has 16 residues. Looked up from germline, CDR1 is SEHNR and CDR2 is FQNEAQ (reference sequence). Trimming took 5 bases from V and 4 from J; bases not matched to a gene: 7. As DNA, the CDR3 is TGTGCCAGCAGCGCCGGGACAGGTTTTTATAATTCACCCCTCCACTTT. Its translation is CASSAGTGFYNSPLHF.

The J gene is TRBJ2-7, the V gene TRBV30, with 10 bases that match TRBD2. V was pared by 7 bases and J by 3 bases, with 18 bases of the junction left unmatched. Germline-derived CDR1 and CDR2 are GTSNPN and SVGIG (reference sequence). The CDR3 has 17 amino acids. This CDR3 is CASRPITLAGGNYEQYF. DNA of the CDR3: TGTGCCTCCCGACCGATCACCTTAGCGGGAGGCAACTACGAGCAGTACTTC.

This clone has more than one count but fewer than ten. The CDR3 spells CASSYARQGAPEQFF. DNA of the CDR3: TGTGCCAGCAGTTACGCCCGGCAGGGGGCCCCCGAGCAGTTCTTC. The genes are TRBV6-6 and TRBJ2-1, with 8 bases identical to TRBD1. Trimming at V came to 2 bases and at J to 10 bases, leaving 10 bases not matched to a gene. Germline V gene data show CDR1 as MNHNY and CDR2 as SVGAGI (reference sequence). CDR3 length equals 15 residues.

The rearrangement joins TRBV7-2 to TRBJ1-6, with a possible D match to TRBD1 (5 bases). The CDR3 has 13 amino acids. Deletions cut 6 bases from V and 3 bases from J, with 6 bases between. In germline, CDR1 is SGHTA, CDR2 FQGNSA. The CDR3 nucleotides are TGTGCCAGCAGTCAGGGCTATAATTCACCCCTCCACTTT. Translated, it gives CASSQGYNSPLHF.

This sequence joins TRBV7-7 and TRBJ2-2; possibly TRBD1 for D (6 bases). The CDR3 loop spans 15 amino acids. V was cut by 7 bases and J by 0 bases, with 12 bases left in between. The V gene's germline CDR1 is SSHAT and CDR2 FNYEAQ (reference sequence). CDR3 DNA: TGTGCCAGCACCCAAGGGACACCGAACACCGGGGAGCTGTTTTTT. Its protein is CASTQGTPNTGELFF.

The CDR3 DNA is TGTGCCAGCAGGGGTAGCGGGGGGAGCTCCTACAATGAGCAGTTCTTC. Translating gives CASRGSGGSSYNEQFF. V is TRBV11-3 and J is TRBJ2-1; 10 bases align to TRBD2. The CDR3 runs to 16 residues. Per the germline V gene, CDR1 is SGHNT and CDR2 is YENEEA. V shed 6 bases, J shed 0 bases, and the junction held 5 bases outside the gene matches.

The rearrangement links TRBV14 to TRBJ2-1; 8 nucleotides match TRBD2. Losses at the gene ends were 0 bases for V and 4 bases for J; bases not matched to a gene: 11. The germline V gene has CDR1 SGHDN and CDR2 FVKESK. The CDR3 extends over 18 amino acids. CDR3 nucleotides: TGTGCCAGCAGCCAAGATGGTGTGGGCGGGGGGACATACAATGAGCAGTTCTTC. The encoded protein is CASSQDGVGGGTYNEQFF. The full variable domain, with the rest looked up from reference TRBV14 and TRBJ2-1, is EAGVTQFPSHSVIEKGQTVTLRCDPISGHDNLYWYRRVMGKEIKFLLHFVKESKQDESGMPNNRFLAERTGGTYSTLKVQPAELEDSGVYFCASSQDGVGGGTYNEQFFGPGTRLTVL.

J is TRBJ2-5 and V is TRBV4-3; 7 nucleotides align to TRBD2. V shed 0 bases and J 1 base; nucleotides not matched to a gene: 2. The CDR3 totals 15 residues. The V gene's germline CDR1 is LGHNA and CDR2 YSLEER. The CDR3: CASSQEGGSQETQYF. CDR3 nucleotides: TGCGCCAGCAGCCAAGAGGGGGGGAGCCAAGAGACCCAGTACTTC.

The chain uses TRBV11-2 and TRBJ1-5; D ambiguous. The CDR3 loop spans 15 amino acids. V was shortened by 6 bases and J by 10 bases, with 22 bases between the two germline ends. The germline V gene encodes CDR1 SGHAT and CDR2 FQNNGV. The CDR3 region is CASSLAPISGYPQHF. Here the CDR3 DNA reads TGTGCCAGCAGTCTCGCCCCAATCTCGGGTTACCCCCAGCATTTT.